The source of this T cell receptor (beta chain) is a study of blood T cell repertoires in COVID-19. This CDR3 is built from 13 residues. V shed 4 bases and J shed 3 bases, with 10 bases lying between them. CDR1 is GTSNPN, CDR2 SVGIG, per germline (reference sequence). TCRdb's table, derived via immunoSEQ multiplex PCR, lists solely in-frame clones and lacks some. The sample holds about 310,000 clones; more than 85% are singletons and the top ten take over 1%. The rearrangement joins TRBV30 to TRBJ1-5; weak D call: TRBD1 (5 bases). This TCR was sampled from a man between 70 and 80 years old with acute or convalescent COVID-19. Specimen: peripheral blood. DNA for the CDR3: TGTGCCTGGAACGGGGGGTCCAATCAGCCCCAGCATTTT. Translating gives CAWNGGSNQPQHF.